Presented here are 24 T cell receptor beta chains from one specimen sequenced in a study of blood T cells in healthy people across ages. The second PCR ran about 7 to 12 cycles with a sample-barcoded 5' primer and J-beta primers. TCRdb recomputed calls from the 5' RACE reads with MiXCR, one row per CDR3 protein. The table lists 2 million or so distinct CDR3 sequences, roughly 49% of them singletons. The sequencing input was blood. These receptors were collected from a middle-aged woman in good health.

The CDR3 DNA reads TGTGCCAGCACGGAGGGGGTAGCGGGATACAATGAGCAGTTCTTC. Encoded protein: CASTEGVAGYNEQFF. The rearrangement joins TRBV27 to TRBJ2-1; TRBD2 aligns across 8 bases. After removal of 7 bases from V and 4 bases from J, the junction contained 9 bases not matched to a gene. Germline CDR1 reads MNHEY; CDR2 reads SMNVEV (reference sequence). The CDR3 runs 15 residues.

The CDR3 sequence: CASSAGQGASSTDTQYF. CDR3 nucleotides: TGTGCCAGCTCAGCGGGACAGGGGGCGTCTAGCACAGATACGCAGTATTTT. This chain links TRBV18 with TRBJ2-3; 12 nucleotides match TRBD1. With V trimmed by 5 bases and J by 0 bases, 6 bases remained unmatched. The CDR3 spans 17 residues. CDR1 is KGHSH, CDR2 LQKENI, per germline.

CDR3 coding DNA: TGTGCCAGCAGTTTTGAAGGGGCAGGAGAGACCCAGTACTTC. Amino acids: CASSFEGAGETQYF. This chain uses TRBV28 with TRBJ2-5, with TRBD1 as a possible D gene (5 bases). The CDR3 runs 14 residues. V lost 3 bases and J 4 bases, leaving 12 bases between the germline ends. Germline values: CDR1 MDHEN, CDR2 SYDVKM.

This clonotype has only a few counts. The chain joins TRBV9 to TRBJ2-5; no firm D call. V lost 0 bases to trimming and J lost 5 bases, with 11 bases between them. This CDR3 contains 14 residues. The germline CDR1 and CDR2 sequences are SGDLS and YYNGEE. The CDR3 coding sequence is TGTGCCAGCAGCGTAGTAGGCTCGGAGGAGACCCAGTACTTC. Translation gives CASSVVGSEETQYF.

The rearrangement uses TRBV3-1 and TRBJ2-3; D may be TRBD2 (5 bases). V lost 0 bases to trimming and J lost 0 bases, with 7 bases between them. The CDR3 contains 15 residues. Germline values: CDR1 LGHDT, CDR2 YNNKEL (reference sequence). The CDR3 region is CASSQEAVSTDTQYF. The CDR3 DNA reads TGTGCCAGCAGCCAAGAAGCGGTTAGCACAGATACGCAGTATTTT.

This clonotype was observed a few times. In DNA form, the CDR3 reads TGCAGCGCCTGCTGGACAGTCCAAGAGACCCAGTACTTC. The encoded protein is CSACWTVQETQYF. This chain joins TRBV29-1 and TRBJ2-5; D perhaps matches TRBD1 (6 bases). Germline CDR1 and CDR2: SQVTM and ANQGSEA. Trimming shortened V by 7 bases and J by 1 base, and 13 bases separated the two germline ends. The CDR3 loop spans 13 amino acids. Using reference TRBV29-1 and TRBJ2-5 for the parts outside the CDR3, the full variable domain is SAVISQKPSRDICQRGTSLTIQCQVDSQVTMMFWYRQQPGQSLTLIATANQGSEATYESGFVIDKFPISRPNLTFSTLTVSNMSPEDSSIYLCSACWTVQETQYFGPGTRLLVL.

The rearrangement uses TRBV6-5 and TRBJ2-5, with D uncertain. Trimming cost V 6 bases and J 4 bases, with 12 bases left between them. This CDR3 has 13 amino acids. Germline CDR1 MNHEY, CDR2 SVGAGI. CDR3 protein: CASRLSPSETQYF. CDR3 DNA sequence: TGTGCCAGCAGGCTCAGCCCATCAGAGACCCAGTACTTC.

V is TRBV6-1 and J is TRBJ2-1, with 9 positions matching TRBD1. The J call may be wrong; the DNA end is better matched by TRBJ2-7. Germline CDR1 and CDR2: MNHNS and SASEGT. This CDR3 is built from 16 residues. CDR3 in DNA: TGTGCCAGCAGAGAACTGGGACAGGGAAAATACAATGAGCAGTACTTC. As protein: CASRELGQGKYNEQYF.

This clonotype has just one count. This sequence joins TRBV10-2 and TRBJ1-5, with D unclear. Trimming shortened V by 6 bases and J by 5 bases, and 14 bases separated the two germline ends. The CDR3 has 14 residues. Germline V gives CDR1 WSHSY, CDR2 SAAADI. DNA of the CDR3: TGCGCCAGCAGATTAGGCCAAGGTGATCAGCCCCAGCATTTT. Protein sequence: CASRLGQGDQPQHF.

CDR3 residues: CASSPPGTSPETQYF. CDR3 in DNA: TGTGCCAGCAGCCCCCCCGGGACCAGCCCAGAGACCCAGTACTTC. The chain combines TRBV9 with TRBJ2-5; D may correspond to TRBD1 or TRBD2 (5 bases each). Germline lookup yields CDR1 SGDLS and CDR2 YYNGEE. The CDR3 spans 15 residues. V was cut by 4 bases and J by 4 bases, with 17 bases left in between.

The rearrangement links TRBV27 to TRBJ2-7, with 7 bases fitting TRBD1. The trim removed 2 bases at V and 3 bases at J, leaving 4 bases unmatched. CDR3 size: 14 residues. Germline V gives CDR1 MNHEY, CDR2 SMNVEV (reference sequence). The CDR3 coding sequence is TGTGCCAGCAGTTTAAAGGGACAGAACTACGAGCAGTACTTC. Translation: CASSLKGQNYEQYF.

The chain has TRBV29-1 and TRBJ2-1; 10 nucleotides align to TRBD2. This CDR3 region has 13 residues. The germline V gene encodes CDR1 SQVTM and CDR2 ANQGSEA. Trimming took 6 bases from V and 5 from J; bases not matched to a gene: 4. Here the CDR3 DNA reads TGCAGCGTCCGAGCGGGGGGGAACAATGAGCAGTTCTTC. Its translation is CSVRAGGNNEQFF.

This chain joins TRBV7-2 and TRBJ2-1; 8 nucleotides line up with TRBD2. V lost 1 base to trimming and J lost 7 bases; unmatched junction nucleotides: 6. The CDR3 is 15 amino acids. Germline assignment: CDR1 SGHTA and CDR2 FQGNSA. CDR3 protein: CASSLDGTSSNEQFF. In DNA, the CDR3 is TGTGCCAGCAGCTTAGACGGGACTAGTTCGAATGAGCAGTTCTTC.

This clonotype was recorded many times. CDR3 protein: CASSSTGTRHEQFF. The CDR3 DNA reads as TGTGCCAGCAGCTCCACCGGGACTAGACATGAGCAGTTCTTC. This rearrangement joins TRBV27 to TRBJ2-1; 8 bases are a match to TRBD2. CDR1 and CDR2 (germline): MNHEY, SMNVEV (reference sequence). Germline trimming cut 6 bases from V and 8 bases from J; bases unmatched to any gene: 9. The CDR3 runs 14 residues.

This clonotype has ten or more counts. This rearrangement joins TRBV24-1 to TRBJ2-3, with 7 bases identical to TRBD2. Germline loops: CDR1 KGHDR, CDR2 SFDVKD. This CDR3 has 16 residues. V gave up 5 bases and J gave up 1 base; unmatched junction bases: 8. The CDR3 sequence is CATSGGGVVGTDTQYF. For the CDR3, the DNA is TGTGCCACCAGTGGGGGGGGAGTGGTTGGCACAGATACGCAGTATTTT.

The chain combines TRBV9 with TRBJ1-4; weak D call: TRBD1 (5 bases). The germline V and J ends were trimmed by 0 bases and 4 bases, with 7 bases remaining between them. Germline V gene lookup returns CDR1 SGDLS and CDR2 YYNGEE. The CDR3 extends over 14 amino acids. DNA for the CDR3: TGTGCCAGCAGCGTAGGGGGGGTTAATGAAAAACTGTTTTTT. It specifies CASSVGGVNEKLFF.

The chain couples TRBV29-1 to TRBJ1-5; D remains ambiguous. V gave up 4 bases and J gave up 0 bases, with 4 bases separating them. Per germline, CDR1 SQVTM and CDR2 ANQGSEA. The CDR3 has 12 amino acids. In DNA form, the CDR3 reads TGCAGCGTTGTTGATAGCAATCAGCCCCAGCATTTT. It is translated as CSVVDSNQPQHF. Full variable domain (missing parts from reference TRBV29-1 and TRBJ1-5): SAVISQKPSRDICQRGTSLTIQCQVDSQVTMMFWYRQQPGQSLTLIATANQGSEATYESGFVIDKFPISRPNLTFSTLTVSNMSPEDSSIYLCSVVDSNQPQHFGDGTRLSIL.

J is TRBJ2-4 and V is TRBV7-9; TRBD1 aligns across 7 bases. CDR1 SEHNR and CDR2 FQNEAQ come from the germline V gene (reference sequence). This CDR3 has 15 amino acids. With 5 bases clipped from V and 7 bases from J, the junction kept 11 bases outside the gene matches. CDR3 nucleotides: TGTGCCAGCAGCGGGGCAGAGACAGGGAAGAACATTCAGTACTTC. Translation gives CASSGAETGKNIQYF. The full variable domain, its missing parts supplied by reference TRBV7-9 and TRBJ2-4, is DTGVSQNPRHKITKRGQNVTFRCDPISEHNRLYWYRQTLGQGPEFLTYFQNEAQLEKSRLLSDRFSAERPKGSFSTLEIQRTEQGDSAMYLCASSGAETGKNIQYFGAGTRLSVL.

The V gene is TRBV20-1, the J gene TRBJ2-5, with D unresolved. Germline V lookup: CDR1 DFQATT, CDR2 SNEGSKA (reference sequence). Trimming pared 5 bases from V and 5 bases from J, leaving 12 bases between. This CDR3 spans 12 amino acids. DNA for the CDR3: TGCAGTGCTGGTGACTTGAGGGAGACCCAGTACTTC. Translation gives CSAGDLRETQYF.

In this sample, this clonotype turned up once. The rearrangement links TRBV7-6 to TRBJ2-5; the D gene is possibly TRBD2 (5 bases). The germline CDR1 and CDR2 sequences are SGHVS and FNYEAQ. V was clipped by 5 bases and J by 3 bases, with 13 bases between them. The CDR3 is made up of 14 amino acids. The CDR3 spells CASSNLTGKETQYF. The DNA of the CDR3 is TGTGCCAGCAGCAACCTGACGGGGAAAGAGACCCAGTACTTC.

This clonotype has more than one count but fewer than ten. The rearrangement links TRBV12-3 or TRBV12-4 to TRBJ1-6; the match to TRBD1 covers 7 bases. The V and J ends lost 5 bases and 0 bases, in that order; junction bases with no gene match: 7. The CDR3 extends over 17 amino acids. The DNA of the CDR3 is TGTGCCAGCAGTCCCCGACAGGGAAGCTCCTATAATTCACCCCTCCACTTT. It yields the protein CASSPRQGSSYNSPLHF.

The chain couples TRBV7-9 to TRBJ1-5, with 8 bases identical to TRBD1. V lost 5 bases and J lost 4; bases outside the gene matches: 7. Germline CDR1 and CDR2: SEHNR and FQNEAQ (reference sequence). CDR3 length: 15 amino acids. The CDR3 reads CASSPGQVGNQPQHF. CDR3 sequence (DNA): TGTGCCAGCAGCCCGGGACAGGTTGGGAATCAGCCCCAGCATTTT.

This clonotype was observed once. The gene calls are TRBV4-2 and TRBJ2-3; 8 nucleotides agree with TRBD2. The CDR3 runs 16 residues. V dropped 4 bases and J dropped 2; count of bases not matched to a gene: 8. CDR1 LGHNA and CDR2 YNFKEQ come from the germline V gene. CDR3 sequence: CASSRRNGGDTDTQYF. DNA of the CDR3: TGTGCCAGCAGCCGGCGAAACGGGGGGGACACAGATACGCAGTATTTT.

J is TRBJ1-4 and V is TRBV9; D remains ambiguous. The CDR3 is made up of 14 amino acids. V lost 0 bases and J lost 7, with 10 bases in between. In germline, CDR1 is SGDLS, CDR2 YYNGEE. The CDR3 loop is CASSVGDVGEKLFF. The DNA of the CDR3 is TGTGCCAGCAGCGTAGGAGACGTAGGTGAAAAACTGTTTTTT.